This T cell receptor (beta chain) was profiled in a study of blood T cell repertoires in COVID-19. Study summary: PBMCs, B-cell-depleted T cells, or T cells were the source of the cDNA or gDNA that made up the material.

The CDR3 totals 14 residues. The V gene's germline CDR1 is MNHEY and CDR2 SVGAGI. V was trimmed by 6 bases and J by 5 bases, leaving 14 bases between them. Clones were read by immunoSEQ multiplex PCR, and TCRdb kept only the in-frame ones, dropping some. The data contain more than 85,000 clones, less than 85% of them singletons. This clonotype was sampled from a human donor in a cohort sampled during active COVID-19. The source material was peripheral blood. V usage is TRBV6-5 and J usage is TRBJ2-4; D possibly corresponds to TRBD1 (5 bases). The CDR3: CASRKGLGENIQYF. The CDR3 bases are TGTGCCAGCAGAAAAGGGCTAGGGGAAAACATTCAGTACTTC.